This T cell receptor beta chain originates from a study of blood T cell repertoires in COVID-19. Overall study: Nucleic acid was either cDNA or gDNA, and it came from T cells, B-cell-depleted T cells, or PBMCs.

Original data processing: Reference gene primers were amplified, and this amplification served to estimate nucleated cell counts. Generated by immunoSEQ multiplex PCR, the TCRdb table keeps only in-frame clones and is missing some. Clone size and the V and J calls come from that table; the DNA yielded D and trimming. The data contain around 140,000 clones, roughly 87% of them singletons. The germline V gene encodes CDR1 SEHNR and CDR2 FQNEAQ (reference sequence). V shed 5 bases, J shed 4 bases, and the junction held 6 bases outside the gene matches. This CDR3 has 14 residues. The chain uses TRBV7-9 and TRBJ2-3; 7 positions agree with TRBD1. The TCR originated in an older man with acute or convalescent COVID-19. The sample taken for sequencing was peripheral blood. The chain's CDR3 is CASSRQGSADTQYF. The DNA of the CDR3 is TGTGCCAGCAGCAGACAGGGTAGCGCAGATACGCAGTATTTT.